The T cell receptor beta chain described here comes from a study of CD8 T cells in ankylosing spondylitis. Study-wide results and limits: A motif of 7 to 9 highly homologous TCR beta variants was seen as apparently characteristic of ankylosing spondylitis blood.

The TCR beta libraries were generated through quantitative 5'-RACE incorporating molecular barcodes. TCRdb redid the calling of the 5' RACE reads with MiXCR, one entry per CDR3 protein. The sample shows 470,000 or so distinct CDR3 sequences, 25% to 30% of them seen only once. In the case of this clonotype: Antigen: not known.

V was clipped by 4 bases and J by 4 bases; unmatched bases: 5. The germline gives CDR1 DFQATT, CDR2 SNEGSKA (reference sequence). CDR3 length: 14 residues. The rearrangement joins TRBV20-1 to TRBJ2-4, with 9 bases matching TRBD2. The specimen was blood, either unsorted or a sorted T cell fraction (not recorded which). The clonotype comes from a male donor with ankylosing spondylitis. CDR3 sequence (DNA): TGCAGTGCTATTAGCGGGAGCACTAAAAACATTCAGTACTTC. Amino acids: CSAISGSTKNIQYF.